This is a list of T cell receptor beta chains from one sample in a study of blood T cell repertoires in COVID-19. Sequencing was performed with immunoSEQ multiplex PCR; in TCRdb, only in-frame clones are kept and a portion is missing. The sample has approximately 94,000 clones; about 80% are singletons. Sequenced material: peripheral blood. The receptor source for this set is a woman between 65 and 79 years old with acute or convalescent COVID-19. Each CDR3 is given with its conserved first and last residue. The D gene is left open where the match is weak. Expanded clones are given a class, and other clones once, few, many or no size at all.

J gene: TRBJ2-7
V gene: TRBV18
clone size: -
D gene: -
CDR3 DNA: TGTGCCAGCTCACCACCGAGACAGACCTACGAGCAGTACTTC
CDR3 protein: CASSPPRQTYEQYF

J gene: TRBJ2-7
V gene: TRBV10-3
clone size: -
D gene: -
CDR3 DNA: TGTGCCATCAGTAGACAGGACTCCTACGAGCAGTACTTC
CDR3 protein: CAISRQDSYEQYF

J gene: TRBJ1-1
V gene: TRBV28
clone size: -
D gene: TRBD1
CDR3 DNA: TGTGCCAGCAGTGAGTCGGGACAGGGGGGTTGGAACACTGAAGCTTTCTTT
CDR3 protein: CASSESGQGGWNTEAFF

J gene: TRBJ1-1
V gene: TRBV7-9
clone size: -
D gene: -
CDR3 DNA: TGTGCCAGCAGCCTCCCCGGGTTCATGAACACTGAAGCTTTCTTT
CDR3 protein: CASSLPGFMNTEAFF

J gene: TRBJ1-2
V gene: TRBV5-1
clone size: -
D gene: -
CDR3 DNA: TGCGCCAGCAGCGAGGAGGCTTTCTCACTCTATGGCTACACCTTC
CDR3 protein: CASSEEAFSLYGYTF

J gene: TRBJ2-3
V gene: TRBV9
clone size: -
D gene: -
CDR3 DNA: TGTGCCAGCAGCGTGACTCCGGCCTCCACAGATACGCAGTATTTT
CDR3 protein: CASSVTPASTDTQYF

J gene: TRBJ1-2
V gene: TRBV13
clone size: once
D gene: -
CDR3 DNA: TGTGCCAGCAGCTTAGTGTCTGGGCTGCAAGGCTACACCTTC
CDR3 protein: CASSLVSGLQGYTF

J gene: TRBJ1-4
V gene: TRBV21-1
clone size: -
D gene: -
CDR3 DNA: TGTGCCAGCAGCTCCCCATATAGGCAGGGAAAACTGTTTTTT
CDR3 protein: CASSSPYRQGKLFF

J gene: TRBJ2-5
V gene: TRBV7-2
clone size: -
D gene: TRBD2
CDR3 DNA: TGTGCCAGCAGCCCCGTCGGGGGGGCGACGGAGACCCAGTACTTC
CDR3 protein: CASSPVGGATETQYF

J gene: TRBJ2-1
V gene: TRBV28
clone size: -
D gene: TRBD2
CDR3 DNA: TGTGCCAGCAGTCCCCAGGGTGCGAGCGGTGGGAGGGGTGAGCAGTTCTTC
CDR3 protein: CASSPQGASGGRGEQFF

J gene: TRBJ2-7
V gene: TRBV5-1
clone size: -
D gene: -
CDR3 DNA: TGCGCCAGCAGCTTCCCACAGGACGGCAGGACCTACGAGCAGTACTTC
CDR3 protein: CASSFPQDGRTYEQYF

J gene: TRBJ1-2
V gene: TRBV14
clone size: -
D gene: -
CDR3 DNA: TGTGCCAGCAGCCAAGTGGGCGTCGGCTACACCTTC
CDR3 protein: CASSQVGVGYTF